One sample yielded the 26 T cell receptor beta chains listed below, sequenced in a study of cytomegalovirus exposure and HLA in healthy donors. The PCR had 60 Vbeta and 13 Jbeta primers. Sequencing used immunoSEQ multiplex PCR; TCRdb keeps in-frame clones, though not all of them. The sample lists about 200,000 clones; about four fifths were seen once. Source material: PBMCs. Source of these receptors: a girl between 5 and 17 years old in good health and CMV-seropositive.

V gene TRBV4-1 combines with J gene TRBJ1-5; no clear D. Germline V CDR1 and CDR2: MGHRA, YSYEKL. CDR3 length: 13 residues. Trimming stripped 4 bases from V and 7 bases from J, with 11 bases between. CDR3 loop: CASSPPSGQPQHF. The CDR3 bases are TGCGCCAGCAGCCCCCCTTCAGGCCAGCCCCAGCATTTT.

The V call is TRBV4-3, the J call TRBJ2-3, with TRBD1 matching over 10 bases. CDR3 length: 17 residues. J lost 1 base, V lost 3 bases, and 7 bases had no gene match. CDR1 and CDR2 from the germline V gene are LGHNA and YSLEER. The chain's CDR3 is CASSHSTGTGGTDTQYF. The CDR3 nucleotides are TGCGCCAGCAGCCATTCTACCGGGACAGGGGGCACAGATACGCAGTATTTT.

The gene calls are TRBV27 and TRBJ2-1, with 7 bases lining up with TRBD2. CDR1 and CDR2 from the germline V gene are MNHEY and SMNVEV (reference sequence). CDR3 length: 13 residues. V was clipped by 2 bases and J by 6 bases; unmatched bases: 1. The CDR3 bases are TGTGCCAGCAGTTTAGAGCGGGGCAATGAGCAGTTCTTC. It translates to CASSLERGNEQFF.

The genes are TRBV10-1 and TRBJ2-3, with 8 bases aligning to TRBD2. With 8 bases clipped from V and 3 bases from J, the junction kept 4 bases outside the gene matches. The CDR3 totals 13 residues. Per the germline V gene, CDR1 is WNHNN and CDR2 is SYGVQD (reference sequence). CDR3 sequence: CASRSGGTDTQYF. The CDR3 nucleotides are TGCGCCAGCCGGAGCGGGGGAACAGATACGCAGTATTTT.

This chain connects TRBV7-8 to TRBJ2-7; maybe TRBD1 (6 bases). Trimming took 0 bases from V and 3 from J, leaving 12 bases between them. Germline CDR1 is SGHVS and CDR2 is FQNEAQ. CDR3 size: 15 residues. CDR3 bases: TGTGCCAGCAGCTTAGCCCAGGGGTCGGGCTACGAGCAGTACTTC. Translation: CASSLAQGSGYEQYF.

The CDR3 protein is CAINRGHNTEAFF. The CDR3 DNA reads as TGTGCCATTAACAGGGGGCATAACACTGAAGCTTTCTTT. The chain links TRBV7-9 to TRBJ1-1; 9 bases are a match to TRBD1. The V gene's germline CDR1 is SEHNR and CDR2 FQNEAQ (reference sequence). V dropped 10 bases and J dropped 2; count of bases not matched to a gene: 5. CDR3 length: 13 amino acids.

In DNA, the CDR3 is TGTGCCAGCTCACCCGACAGGGCAACTAATGAAAAACTGTTTTTT. Translating it yields CASSPDRATNEKLFF. V and J are TRBV18 and TRBJ1-4; 7 bases are shared with TRBD1. The V gene's germline CDR1 is KGHSH and CDR2 LQKENI. CDR3 length: 15 residues. V was clipped by 3 bases and J by 0 bases; unmatched bases: 1.

As to this clone: Different DNA sequences within this sample yield the same CDR3. V usage is TRBV30 and J usage is TRBJ1-5; D is perhaps TRBD1 (5 bases). Germline CDR1 and CDR2: GTSNPN and SVGIG (reference sequence). Trimming left V 5 bases short and J 0 bases short, with 8 bases between. This CDR3 has 13 residues. The CDR3 sequence: CAWGTGSNQPQHF. CDR3 nucleotides: TGTGCCTGGGGGACTGGTAGCAATCAGCCCCAGCATTTT.

This clone was detected a few times. The V gene is TRBV19, the J gene TRBJ2-7; perhaps TRBD2 as D (6 bases). The CDR3 runs 15 residues. Germline V gene lookup returns CDR1 LNHDA and CDR2 SQIVND (reference sequence). Trimming took off 4 bases at V and 3 bases at J, with 16 bases between the two ends. CDR3 sequence reads: CASSTEPGLLYEQYF. The CDR3 DNA reads as TGTGCCAGTAGTACGGAACCGGGACTGCTCTACGAGCAGTACTTC.

The rearrangement joins TRBV28 to TRBJ2-3; D remains unclear. CDR1 is MDHEN, CDR2 SYDVKM, per germline. The CDR3 extends over 13 amino acids. V gave up 5 bases and J gave up 0 bases, with 6 bases separating them. The CDR3 region is CASSRRSTDTQYF. CDR3 bases: TGTGCCAGCAGTCGCAGAAGCACAGATACGCAGTATTTT.

The rearrangement joins TRBV12-5 to TRBJ1-1, with D possibly TRBD1 on 6 matching bases. V was shortened by 2 bases and J by 2 bases, with 18 bases between the two germline ends. CDR1 and CDR2 from the germline V gene are LGHNT and FRNRAP. This CDR3 contains 17 residues. The CDR3 here is CASGLPTTGLVNTEAFF. The CDR3 DNA reads TGTGCTAGTGGTTTGCCCACAACAGGGCTGGTAAACACTGAAGCTTTCTTT.

The chain is built from TRBV6-6 and TRBJ1-1, with 8 nucleotides matching TRBD1. The germline V gene has CDR1 MNHNY and CDR2 SVGAGI (reference sequence). CDR3 length: 13 residues. Losses at the gene ends were 6 bases for V and 4 bases for J; bases not matched to a gene: 4. CDR3 in amino acids: CASSQTGGTEAFF. CDR3 nucleotides: TGTGCCAGCAGCCAAACAGGGGGCACTGAAGCTTTCTTT.

This chain uses TRBV18 with TRBJ2-7, with TRBD1 matching 11 bases. Germline V gene lookup returns CDR1 KGHSH and CDR2 LQKENI. V was clipped by 3 bases and J by 4 bases; unmatched bases: 5. This CDR3 is built from 15 residues. CDR3 protein: CASSPWTGGEYEQYF. The CDR3 DNA reads TGTGCCAGCTCACCCTGGACAGGGGGCGAGTACGAGCAGTACTTC.

This chain connects TRBV27 to TRBJ2-1, with 8 nucleotides matching TRBD2. The CDR3 loop spans 15 amino acids. V dropped 6 bases and J dropped 7; count of bases not matched to a gene: 11. Per germline, CDR1 MNHEY and CDR2 SMNVEV (reference sequence). The CDR3 DNA reads as TGTGCCAGCAGACTAGCGGCCATGGCGTTAAATGAGCAGTTCTTC. Translated: CASRLAAMALNEQFF.

This sequence joins TRBV12-5 and TRBJ1-1; 10 bases line up with TRBD1. Unmatched junction bases numbered 8, after V lost 7 bases and J lost 6 bases. Germline-derived CDR1 and CDR2 are LGHNT and FRNRAP. The CDR3 runs to 14 residues. CDR3 sequence reads: CASAVTGGMAEAFF. Here the CDR3 DNA reads TGTGCTAGTGCCGTGACAGGGGGCATGGCTGAAGCTTTCTTT.

This clone was found a few times. This rearrangement joins TRBV5-1 to TRBJ1-2, with D perhaps matching TRBD1 (6 bases). The CDR3 length is 14 residues. V gave up 0 bases and J gave up 4 bases, with 10 bases separating them. Germline-derived CDR1 and CDR2 are SGHRS and YFSETQ. CDR3 loop: CASSLAWTAYGYTF. CDR3 sequence (DNA): TGCGCCAGCAGCTTGGCCTGGACAGCCTATGGCTACACCTTC.

The gene calls are TRBV9 and TRBJ1-2; D is uncertain. Germline-derived CDR1 and CDR2 are SGDLS and YYNGEE. Trimming took 10 bases from V and 4 from J, leaving 11 bases between them. The CDR3 extends over 11 amino acids. This chain's CDR3 is CARPEGYGYTF. The CDR3 DNA reads TGTGCCCGCCCTGAGGGCTATGGCTACACCTTC.

This clone showed up just once. This chain uses TRBV6-1 with TRBJ2-7; a possible D gene is TRBD1 (6 bases). Germline-derived CDR1 and CDR2 are MNHNS and SASEGT. The CDR3 contains 15 residues. V was trimmed by 8 bases and J by 3 bases, leaving 20 bases between them. CDR3 coding DNA: TGTGCCAGCCCCGCCCCTCAGGCGACAGGCTACGAGCAGTACTTC. Protein: CASPAPQATGYEQYF.

This chain uses TRBV6-1 with TRBJ1-3; no reliable D call. Germline V gene data show CDR1 as MNHNS and CDR2 as SASEGT. The CDR3 covers 15 residues. The germline V and J ends were trimmed by 0 bases and 0 bases, with 6 bases remaining between them. CDR3 sequence (DNA): TGTGCCAGCAGTGAAGCCAGGTTCTCTGGAAACACCATATATTTT. Amino acid sequence: CASSEARFSGNTIYF.

The chain is built from TRBV30 and TRBJ1-5; TRBD1 matches at 7 bases. The CDR3 runs 13 residues. Looked up from germline, CDR1 is GTSNPN and CDR2 is SVGIG (reference sequence). V was clipped by 1 base and J by 7 bases; unmatched bases: 4. CDR3 in amino acids: CAWSGQGWQPQHF. The CDR3 DNA reads TGTGCCTGGAGTGGACAGGGTTGGCAGCCCCAGCATTTT.

The rearrangement links TRBV7-8 to TRBJ1-5, with 8 bases that match TRBD1. This CDR3 spans 17 amino acids. V shed 6 bases and J 1 base; nucleotides not matched to a gene: 11. CDR1 and CDR2 (germline): SGHVS, FQNEAQ. The CDR3 sequence: CASSQLPGGMSNQPQHF. In nucleotides, the CDR3 is TGTGCCAGCAGTCAGCTCCCAGGGGGCATGAGCAATCAGCCCCAGCATTTT.

The sample holds one count of this clone. The rearrangement links TRBV6-7 to TRBJ2-4, with TRBD2 identical over 9 bases. TRBV6-7 is marked as an open reading frame, function uncertain. The V segment lost 7 bases and the J segment 3 bases; nucleotides outside the gene matches: 7. The CDR3 is 15 amino acids. CDR3 in amino acids: CASNDDSGGKNIQYF. Here the CDR3 DNA reads TGTGCCAGCAACGATGATAGCGGGGGCAAAAACATTCAGTACTTC.

The chain uses TRBV29-1 and TRBJ1-2, with 7 bases that match TRBD1. The trim removed 0 bases at V and 8 bases at J, leaving 6 bases unmatched. The germline CDR1 and CDR2 sequences are SQVTM and ANQGSEA. This CDR3 spans 13 amino acids. In DNA form, the CDR3 reads TGCAGCGTTGAAGATGGACAGGAGAGCGGCTACACCTTC. The encoded protein is CSVEDGQESGYTF.

This clone was observed at least ten times. V and J are TRBV6-5 and TRBJ1-1; maybe TRBD1 (5 bases). The germline gives CDR1 MNHEY, CDR2 SVGAGI. The CDR3 is made up of 13 amino acids. The V end lost 4 bases, the J end lost 1 base, and 7 bases lay between the germline ends. The CDR3 bases are TGTGCCAGCAGTTCGACAGAGAACACTGAAGCTTTCTTT. Amino acid sequence: CASSSTENTEAFF.

The V gene is TRBV20-1, the J gene TRBJ2-5; D is ambiguous. V was trimmed by 3 bases and J by 5 bases, leaving 4 bases between them. The germline CDR1 and CDR2 sequences are DFQATT and SNEGSKA (reference sequence). The CDR3 loop spans 10 amino acids. The CDR3 DNA sequence: TGCAGTGCTAGGAGCGAGACCCAGTACTTC. Residues: CSARSETQYF.

The V and J genes are TRBV19 and TRBJ2-7, with 9 nucleotides matching TRBD1. CDR3 length: 14 amino acids. Germline V lookup: CDR1 LNHDA, CDR2 SQIVND (reference sequence). J lost 1 base, V lost 6 bases, and 4 bases had no gene match. For the CDR3, the DNA is TGTGCCAGTAGCGGACAGGGGAGTTCCTACGAGCAGTACTTC. Translating gives CASSGQGSSYEQYF.